This T cell receptor beta chain was observed in a study of blood T cell repertoires in COVID-19. Study details: COVID-19 samples from acute and convalescent phases originated in the United States, Italy and Spain. T cells, B-cell-depleted T cells, or PBMCs supplied cDNA or gDNA.

Clones were read by immunoSEQ multiplex PCR, and TCRdb kept only the in-frame ones, dropping some. The data contain some 210,000 clones, 92% of them singletons. Germline-derived CDR1 and CDR2 are SGHRS and YFSETQ. The CDR3 totals 14 residues. V was cut by 0 bases and J by 1 base, with 7 bases left in between. The Seattle patients, enrolled during active infection, were followed longitudinally. The chain combines TRBV5-1 with TRBJ1-1; the D is unclear. This TCR derives from a man in his sixties with COVID-19, enrolled during active disease. Sequenced material: peripheral blood. The CDR3 sequence: CASSLATANTEAFF. CDR3 in DNA: TGCGCCAGCAGCTTGGCTACAGCGAACACTGAAGCTTTCTTT.